The present entry profiles one TCR beta chain with its context. Germline V gives CDR1 SGHTA, CDR2 FQGNSA. Trimming removed 3 bases from V and 9 bases from J; junction bases left unmatched: 12. The CDR3 loop spans 16 amino acids. Profiling relied on immunoSEQ multiplex PCR, and the TCRdb table lists in-frame clones only, not all of them. The sample has roughly 30,000 clones, approximately 96% seen once; the top ten hold approximately 0.35%. Genomic DNA came from blood conventional CD4+ T cells gated CD25-low CD127-high. The record originates from a study of regulatory and conventional T cells in RAG deficiency. This same sample was also part of a study on regulatory T cells. That source adds: Primers: 52 TRBV forward and 13 TRBJ reverse.

The receptor's source is a human donor in good health. The sequenced sample was CD25- CD4+ T cells sorted from blood. V is TRBV7-2 and J is TRBJ2-1; 9 positions agree with TRBD2. CDR3 sequence: CASSLDSAGGPGEQFF. Written as DNA, the CDR3 is TGTGCCAGCAGCTTGGATTCGGCGGGAGGGCCTGGTGAGCAGTTCTTC.